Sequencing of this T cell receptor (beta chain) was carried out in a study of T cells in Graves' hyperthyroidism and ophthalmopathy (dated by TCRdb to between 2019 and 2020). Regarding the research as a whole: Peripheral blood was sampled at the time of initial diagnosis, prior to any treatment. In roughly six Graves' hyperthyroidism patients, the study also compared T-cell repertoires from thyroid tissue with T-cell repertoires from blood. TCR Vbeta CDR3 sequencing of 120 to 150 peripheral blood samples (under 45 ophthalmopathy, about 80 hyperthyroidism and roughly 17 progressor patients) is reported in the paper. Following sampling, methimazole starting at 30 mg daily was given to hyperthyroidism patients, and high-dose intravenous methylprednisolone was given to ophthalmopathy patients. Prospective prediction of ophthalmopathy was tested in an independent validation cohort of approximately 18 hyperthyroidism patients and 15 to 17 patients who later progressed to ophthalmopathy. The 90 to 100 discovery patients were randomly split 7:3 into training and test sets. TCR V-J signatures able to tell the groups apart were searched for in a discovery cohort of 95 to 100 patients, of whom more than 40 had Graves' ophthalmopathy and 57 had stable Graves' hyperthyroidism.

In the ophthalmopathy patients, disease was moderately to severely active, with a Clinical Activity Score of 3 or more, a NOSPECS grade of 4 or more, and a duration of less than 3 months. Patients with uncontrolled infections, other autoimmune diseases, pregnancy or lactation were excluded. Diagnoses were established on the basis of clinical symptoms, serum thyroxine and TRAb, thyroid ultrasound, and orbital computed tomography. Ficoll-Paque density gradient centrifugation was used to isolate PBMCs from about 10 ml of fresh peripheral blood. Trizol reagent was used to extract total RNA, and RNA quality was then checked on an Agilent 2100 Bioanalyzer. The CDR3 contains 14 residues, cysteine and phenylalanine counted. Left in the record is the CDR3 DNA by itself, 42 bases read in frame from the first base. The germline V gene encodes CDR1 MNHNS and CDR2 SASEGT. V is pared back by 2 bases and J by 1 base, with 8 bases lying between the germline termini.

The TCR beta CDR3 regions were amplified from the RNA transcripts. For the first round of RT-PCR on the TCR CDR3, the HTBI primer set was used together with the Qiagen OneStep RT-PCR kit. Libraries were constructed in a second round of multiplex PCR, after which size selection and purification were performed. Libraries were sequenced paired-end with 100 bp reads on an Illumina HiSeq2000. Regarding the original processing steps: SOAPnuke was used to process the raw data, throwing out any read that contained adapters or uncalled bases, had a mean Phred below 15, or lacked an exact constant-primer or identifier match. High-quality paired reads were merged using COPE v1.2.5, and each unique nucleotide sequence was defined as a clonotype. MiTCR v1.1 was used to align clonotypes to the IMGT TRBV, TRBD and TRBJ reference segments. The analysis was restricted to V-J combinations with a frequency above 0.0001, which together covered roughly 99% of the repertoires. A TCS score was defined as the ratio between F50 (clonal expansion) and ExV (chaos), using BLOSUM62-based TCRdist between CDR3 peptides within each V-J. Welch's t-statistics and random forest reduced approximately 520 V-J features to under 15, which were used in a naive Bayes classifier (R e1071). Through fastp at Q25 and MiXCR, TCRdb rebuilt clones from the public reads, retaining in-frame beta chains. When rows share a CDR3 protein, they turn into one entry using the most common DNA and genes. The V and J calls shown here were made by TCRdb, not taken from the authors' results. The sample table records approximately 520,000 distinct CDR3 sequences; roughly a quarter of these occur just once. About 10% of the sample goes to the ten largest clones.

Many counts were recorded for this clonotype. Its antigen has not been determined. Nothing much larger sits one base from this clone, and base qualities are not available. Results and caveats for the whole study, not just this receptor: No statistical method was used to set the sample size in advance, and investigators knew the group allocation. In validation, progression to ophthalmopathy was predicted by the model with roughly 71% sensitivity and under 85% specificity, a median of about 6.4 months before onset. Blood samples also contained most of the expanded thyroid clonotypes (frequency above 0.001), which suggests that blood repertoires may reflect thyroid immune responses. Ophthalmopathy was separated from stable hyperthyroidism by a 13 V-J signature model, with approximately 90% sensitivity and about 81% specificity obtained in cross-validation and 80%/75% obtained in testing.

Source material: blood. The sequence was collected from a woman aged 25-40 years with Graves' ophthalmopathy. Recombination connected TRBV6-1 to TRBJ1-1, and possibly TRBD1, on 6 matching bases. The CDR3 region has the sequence CASSELDRNTEAFF. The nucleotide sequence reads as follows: TGTGCCAGCAGTGAATTGGACAGGAACACTGAAGCTTTCTTT.